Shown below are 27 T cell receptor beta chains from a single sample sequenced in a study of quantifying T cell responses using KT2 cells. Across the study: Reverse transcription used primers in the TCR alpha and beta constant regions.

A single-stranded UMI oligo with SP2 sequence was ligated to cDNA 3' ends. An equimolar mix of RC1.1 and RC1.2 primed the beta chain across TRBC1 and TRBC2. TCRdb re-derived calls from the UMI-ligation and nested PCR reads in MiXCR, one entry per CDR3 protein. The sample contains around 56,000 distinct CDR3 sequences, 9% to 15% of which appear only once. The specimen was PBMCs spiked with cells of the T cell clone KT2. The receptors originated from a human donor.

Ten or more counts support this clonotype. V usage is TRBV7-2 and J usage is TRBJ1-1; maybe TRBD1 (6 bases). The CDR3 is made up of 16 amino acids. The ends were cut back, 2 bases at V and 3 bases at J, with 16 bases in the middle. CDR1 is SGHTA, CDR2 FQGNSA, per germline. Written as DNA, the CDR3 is TGTGCCAGCAGCTTAATGAGGGGGGCGCAGGACACTGAAGCTTTCTTT. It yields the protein CASSLMRGAQDTEAFF.

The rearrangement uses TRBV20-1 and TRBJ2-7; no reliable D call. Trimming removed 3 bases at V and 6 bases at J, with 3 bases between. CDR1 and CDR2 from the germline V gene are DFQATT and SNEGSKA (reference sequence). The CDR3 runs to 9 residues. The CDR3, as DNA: TGCAGTGCTAGTTTCGAGCAGTACTTC. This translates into CSASFEQYF.

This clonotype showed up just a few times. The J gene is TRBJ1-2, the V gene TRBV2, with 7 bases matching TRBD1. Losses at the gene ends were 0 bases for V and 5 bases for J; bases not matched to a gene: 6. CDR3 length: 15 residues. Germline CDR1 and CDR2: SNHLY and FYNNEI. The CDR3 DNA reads TGTGCCAGCAGTGAAGCGTTGTCAGGGGGGTATGGCTACACCTTC. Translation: CASSEALSGGYGYTF.

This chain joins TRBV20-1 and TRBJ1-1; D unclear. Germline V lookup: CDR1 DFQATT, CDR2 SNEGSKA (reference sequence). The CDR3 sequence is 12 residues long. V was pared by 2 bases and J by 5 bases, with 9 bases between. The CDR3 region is CSARRGSTEAFF. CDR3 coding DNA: TGCAGTGCTAGACGCGGGAGTACTGAAGCTTTCTTT.

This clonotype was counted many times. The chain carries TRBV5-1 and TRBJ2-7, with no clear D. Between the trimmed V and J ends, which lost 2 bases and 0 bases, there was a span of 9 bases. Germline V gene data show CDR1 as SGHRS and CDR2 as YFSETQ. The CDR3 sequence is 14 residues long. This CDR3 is CASSFVRSSYEQYF. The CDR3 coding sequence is TGCGCCAGCAGCTTTGTTCGGAGCTCCTACGAGCAGTACTTC.

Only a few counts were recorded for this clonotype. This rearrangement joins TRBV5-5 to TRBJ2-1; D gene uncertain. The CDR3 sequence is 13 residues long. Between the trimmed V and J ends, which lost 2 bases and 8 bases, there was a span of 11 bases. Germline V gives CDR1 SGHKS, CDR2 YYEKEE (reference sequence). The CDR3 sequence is CASSFRRDDEQFF. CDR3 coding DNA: TGTGCCAGCAGCTTCAGGCGAGACGATGAGCAGTTCTTC.

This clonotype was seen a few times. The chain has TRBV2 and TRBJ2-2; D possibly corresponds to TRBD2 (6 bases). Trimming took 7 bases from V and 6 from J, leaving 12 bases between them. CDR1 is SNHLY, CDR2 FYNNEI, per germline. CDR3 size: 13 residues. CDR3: CASIGRRAGELFF. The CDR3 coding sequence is TGTGCCAGCATTGGCAGGAGGGCCGGGGAGCTGTTTTTT.

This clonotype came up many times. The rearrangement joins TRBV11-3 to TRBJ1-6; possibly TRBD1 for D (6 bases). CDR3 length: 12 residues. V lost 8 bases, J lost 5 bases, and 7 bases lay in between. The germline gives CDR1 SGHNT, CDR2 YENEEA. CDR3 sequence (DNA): TGTGCCAGCGGGACAAATAATTCACCCCTCCACTTT. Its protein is CASGTNNSPLHF.

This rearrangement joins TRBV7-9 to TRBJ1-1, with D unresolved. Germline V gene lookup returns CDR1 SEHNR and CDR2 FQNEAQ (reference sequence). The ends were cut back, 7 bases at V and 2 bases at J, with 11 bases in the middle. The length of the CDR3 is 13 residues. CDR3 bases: TGTGCCAGCATCCTCGGAGCTAACACTGAAGCTTTCTTT. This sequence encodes CASILGANTEAFF.

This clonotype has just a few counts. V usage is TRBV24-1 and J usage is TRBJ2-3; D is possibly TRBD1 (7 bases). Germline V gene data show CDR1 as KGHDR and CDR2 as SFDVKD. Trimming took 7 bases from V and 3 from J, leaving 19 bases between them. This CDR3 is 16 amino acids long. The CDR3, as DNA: TGTGCCACCAGGGAGACACGGACAGGAGGGACAGATACGCAGTATTTT. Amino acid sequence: CATRETRTGGTDTQYF.

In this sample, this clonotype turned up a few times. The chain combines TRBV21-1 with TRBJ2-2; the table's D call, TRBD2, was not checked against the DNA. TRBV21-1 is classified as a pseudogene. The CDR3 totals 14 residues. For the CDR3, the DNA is TGTGCCAGCAGCAACACATCCTCCAGGGGGGAGCTGTTTTTT. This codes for CASSNTSSRGELFF.

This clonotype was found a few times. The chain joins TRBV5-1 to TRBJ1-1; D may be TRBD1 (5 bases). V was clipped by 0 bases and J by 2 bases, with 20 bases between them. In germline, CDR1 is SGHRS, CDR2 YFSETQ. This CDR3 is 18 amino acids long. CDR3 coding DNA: TGCGCCAGCAGCTTGGCCGTGAGATGGGGACCGAGCAACACTGAAGCTTTCTTT. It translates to CASSLAVRWGPSNTEAFF.

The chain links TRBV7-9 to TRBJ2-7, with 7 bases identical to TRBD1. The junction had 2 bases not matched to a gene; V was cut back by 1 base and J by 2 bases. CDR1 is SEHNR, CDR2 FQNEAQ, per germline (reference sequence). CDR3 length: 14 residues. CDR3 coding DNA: TGTGCCAGCAGCTTAGAGGGACAGACCTACGAGCAGTACTTC. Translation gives CASSLEGQTYEQYF.

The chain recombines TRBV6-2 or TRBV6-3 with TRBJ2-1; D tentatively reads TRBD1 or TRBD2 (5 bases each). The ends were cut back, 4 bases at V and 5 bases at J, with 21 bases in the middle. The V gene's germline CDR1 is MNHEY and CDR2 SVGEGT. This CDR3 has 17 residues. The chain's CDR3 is CASSSPGRQGSNNEQFF. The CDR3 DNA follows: TGTGCCAGCAGTTCCCCGGGGCGGCAGGGCTCGAACAATGAGCAGTTCTTC.

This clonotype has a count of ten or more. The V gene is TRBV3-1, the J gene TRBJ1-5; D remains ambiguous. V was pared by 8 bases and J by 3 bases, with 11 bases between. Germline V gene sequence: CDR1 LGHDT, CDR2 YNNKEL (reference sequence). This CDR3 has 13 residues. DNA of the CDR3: TGTGCCAGCTCGCAGCAGCCCAATCAGCCCCAGCATTTT. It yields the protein CASSQQPNQPQHF. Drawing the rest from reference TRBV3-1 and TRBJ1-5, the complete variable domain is DTAVSQTPKYLVTQMGNDKSIKCEQNLGHDTMYWYKQDSKKFLKIMFSYNNKELIINETVPNRFSPKSPDKAHLNLHINSLELGDSAVYFCASSQQPNQPQHFGDGTRLSIL.

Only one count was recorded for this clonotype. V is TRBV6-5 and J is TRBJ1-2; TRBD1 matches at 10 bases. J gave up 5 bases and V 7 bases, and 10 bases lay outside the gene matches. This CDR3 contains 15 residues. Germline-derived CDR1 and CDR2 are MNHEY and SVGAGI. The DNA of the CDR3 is TGTGCCAGCACCCTGGGACAGGGGTGCCGATATGGCTACACCTTC. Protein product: CASTLGQGCRYGYTF.

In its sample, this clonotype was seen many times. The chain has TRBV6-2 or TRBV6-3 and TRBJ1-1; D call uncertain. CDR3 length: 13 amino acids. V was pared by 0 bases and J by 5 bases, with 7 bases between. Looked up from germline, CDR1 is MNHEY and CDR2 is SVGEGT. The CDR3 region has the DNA TGTGCCAGCAGTTACTCGATGGGTACTGAAGCTTTCTTT. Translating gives CASSYSMGTEAFF.

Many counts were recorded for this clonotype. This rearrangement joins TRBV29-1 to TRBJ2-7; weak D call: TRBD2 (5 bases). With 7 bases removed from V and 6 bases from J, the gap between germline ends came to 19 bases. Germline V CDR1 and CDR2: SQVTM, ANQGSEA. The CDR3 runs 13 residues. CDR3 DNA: TGCAGCGGCGGGCCCCGTCTTGGGGTCGAGCAGTACTTC. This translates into CSGGPRLGVEQYF.

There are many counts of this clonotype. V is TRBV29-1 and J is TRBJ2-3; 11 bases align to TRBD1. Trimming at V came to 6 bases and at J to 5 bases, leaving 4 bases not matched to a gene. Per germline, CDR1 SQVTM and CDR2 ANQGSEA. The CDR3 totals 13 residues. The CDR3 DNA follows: TGCAGCGTGGGGACAGGGGGGAAAGATACGCAGTATTTT. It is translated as CSVGTGGKDTQYF.

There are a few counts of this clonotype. The CDR3 nucleotides read TGCAGCGCAGTCAGGGGGACTGAGCAGTTCTTC. Its translation: CSAVRGTEQFF. The chain combines TRBV29-1 with TRBJ2-1, with 7 positions matching TRBD1. CDR1 and CDR2 from the germline V gene are SQVTM and ANQGSEA. The CDR3 is made up of 11 amino acids. Unmatched junction bases numbered 6, after V lost 7 bases and J lost 9 bases.

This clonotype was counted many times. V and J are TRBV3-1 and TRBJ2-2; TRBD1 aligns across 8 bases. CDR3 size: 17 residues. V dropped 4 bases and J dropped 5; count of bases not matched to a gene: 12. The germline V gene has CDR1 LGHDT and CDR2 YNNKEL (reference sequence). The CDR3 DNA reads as TGTGCCAGCAGCCTTCCTCCAGGGGGCTTCGGAACCGGGGAGCTGTTTTTT. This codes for CASSLPPGGFGTGELFF.

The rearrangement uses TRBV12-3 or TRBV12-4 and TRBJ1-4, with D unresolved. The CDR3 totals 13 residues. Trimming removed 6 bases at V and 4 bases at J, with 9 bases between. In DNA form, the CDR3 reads TGTGCCAGCAGGGATTCGGGTAATGAAAAACTGTTTTTT. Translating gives CASRDSGNEKLFF.

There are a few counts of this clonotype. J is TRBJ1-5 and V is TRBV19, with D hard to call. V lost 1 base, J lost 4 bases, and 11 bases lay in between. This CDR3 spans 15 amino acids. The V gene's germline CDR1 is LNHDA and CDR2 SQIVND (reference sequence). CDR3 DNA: TGTGCCAGTAGTATAGTGGCGATGGTAAATCAGCCCCAGCATTTT. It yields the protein CASSIVAMVNQPQHF.

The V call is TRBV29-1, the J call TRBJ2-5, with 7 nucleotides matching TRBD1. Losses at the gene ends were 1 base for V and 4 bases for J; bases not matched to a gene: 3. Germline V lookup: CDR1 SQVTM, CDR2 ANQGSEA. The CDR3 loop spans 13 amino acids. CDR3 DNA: TGCAGCGTTGAAGGACAGGGAACAGAGACCCAGTACTTC. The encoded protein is CSVEGQGTETQYF.

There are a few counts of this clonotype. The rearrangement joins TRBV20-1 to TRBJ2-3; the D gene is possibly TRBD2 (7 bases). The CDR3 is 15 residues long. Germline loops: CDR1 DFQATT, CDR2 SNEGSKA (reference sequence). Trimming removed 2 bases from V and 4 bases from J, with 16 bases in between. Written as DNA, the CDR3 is TGCAGTGCTAGATATGGCGGGGGCTGGGCAGATACGCAGTATTTT. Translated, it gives CSARYGGGWADTQYF.

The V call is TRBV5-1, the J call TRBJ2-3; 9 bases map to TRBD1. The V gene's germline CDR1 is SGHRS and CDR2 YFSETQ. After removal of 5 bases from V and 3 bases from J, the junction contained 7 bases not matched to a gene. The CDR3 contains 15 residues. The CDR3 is CASRPTGGATDTQYF. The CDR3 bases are TGCGCCAGCAGACCCACAGGGGGCGCGACAGATACGCAGTATTTT. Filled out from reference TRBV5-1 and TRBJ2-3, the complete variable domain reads KAGVTQTPRYLIKTRGQQVTLSCSPISGHRSVSWYQQTPGQGLQFLFEYFSETQRNKGNFPGRFSGRQFSNSRSEMNVSTLELGDSALYLCASRPTGGATDTQYFGPGTRLTVL.

CDR3 sequence: CASSQPRQGAKSEAFF. CDR3 coding DNA: TGCGCCAGCAGCCAACCGAGACAGGGGGCGAAATCTGAAGCTTTCTTT. The chain couples TRBV4-1 to TRBJ1-1; 10 positions agree with TRBD1. Germline V lookup: CDR1 MGHRA, CDR2 YSYEKL. The CDR3 length is 16 residues. The J segment lost 6 bases and the V segment lost 2 bases, leaving 9 bases of the junction unmatched.